A single sample is the source of the 2 T cell receptor beta chains below, sequenced in a study of blood T cell repertoires in COVID-19. Libraries were prepared by immunoSEQ multiplex PCR; TCRdb keeps only in-frame clonotypes and omits some of them. In the table there are 290,000 or so clones, about 93% of which are singletons. Sequenced input: PBMCs or T cells enriched from blood (not recorded which). These receptors were taken from a young woman who had recovered from COVID-19.

The rearrangement joins TRBV30 to TRBJ2-5; the D gene is possibly TRBD2 (5 bases). V lost 0 bases and J lost 3, with 8 bases in between. This CDR3 region has 13 residues. Germline CDR1 reads GTSNPN; CDR2 reads SVGIG (reference sequence). The CDR3 sequence: CAWSVTGKETQYF. CDR3 nucleotide sequence: TGTGCCTGGAGTGTAACGGGGAAAGAGACCCAGTACTTC.

The chain combines TRBV19 with TRBJ1-5, with a possible D match to TRBD1 (5 bases). V was trimmed by 7 bases and J by 0 bases, leaving 16 bases between them. Looked up from germline, CDR1 is LNHDA and CDR2 is SQIVND (reference sequence). The CDR3 has 16 residues. The CDR3 bases are TGTGCCAGTAACTTAGACAGACCTAATAGCAATCAGCCCCAGCATTTT. Amino acids: CASNLDRPNSNQPQHF.